Listed below are T cell receptor beta chains from one sample, sequenced in a study of blood T cell repertoires in COVID-19. Using immunoSEQ multiplex PCR, the repertoire was profiled, and TCRdb retains in-frame clones only, with some absent. The sample lists fewer than 700,000 clones, roughly 89% occurring once. The sample was peripheral blood. These receptors originate from a woman between 45 and 65 years old with COVID-19, enrolled during active disease. The CDR3 runs from the conserved cysteine through the conserved F or W. The D gene is left open where the match is weak. Size tells how often a clone was seen (once, few, many) or the class of an expanded clone, and some rows leave it out.

clone size: once; J gene: TRBJ2-3; D gene: TRBD2; V gene: TRBV3-1/TRBV3-2; CDR3 protein: CASSRSTSGGTDTQYF; CDR3 DNA: TGTGCCAGCAGCCGTTCGACTAGCGGGGGGACCGATACGCAGTATTTT
clone size: -; J gene: TRBJ2-2; D gene: -; V gene: TRBV24-1; CDR3 protein: CATSDSGTLTGELFF; CDR3 DNA: TGTGCCACCAGTGACTCGGGTACCCTCACCGGGGAGCTGTTTTTT
clone size: -; J gene: TRBJ2-3; D gene: -; V gene: TRBV24-1; CDR3 protein: CATSDFPGVGSDTQYF; CDR3 DNA: TGTGCCACCAGTGATTTCCCGGGGGTTGGGTCAGATACGCAGTATTTT
clone size: once; J gene: TRBJ2-7; D gene: -; V gene: TRBV11-3; CDR3 protein: CASSLGTGGPYEQYF; CDR3 DNA: TGTGCCAGCAGCTTAGGAACGGGGGGCCCCTACGAGCAGTACTTC
clone size: once; J gene: TRBJ1-3; D gene: TRBD1; V gene: TRBV29-1; CDR3 protein: CSAVDRVGNTIYF; CDR3 DNA: TGCAGCGCTGTGGACAGGGTTGGAAACACCATATATTTT
clone size: -; J gene: TRBJ2-5; D gene: TRBD1; V gene: TRBV28; CDR3 protein: CASSSPTGRTQYF; CDR3 DNA: TGTGCCAGCAGTTCTCCGACAGGGAGGACCCAGTACTTC
clone size: -; J gene: TRBJ1-1; D gene: -; V gene: TRBV19; CDR3 protein: CASSIGQPNTEAFF; CDR3 DNA: TGTGCCAGTAGTATTGGACAGCCGAACACTGAAGCTTTCTTT
clone size: once; J gene: TRBJ1-4; D gene: -; V gene: TRBV2; CDR3 protein: CASRWGVGEKLFF; CDR3 DNA: TGTGCCAGCAGATGGGGCGTCGGCGAAAAACTGTTTTTT
clone size: -; J gene: TRBJ2-7; D gene: TRBD1; V gene: TRBV11-2; CDR3 protein: CASSLFWDRDRGMYEQYF; CDR3 DNA: TGTGCCAGCAGCTTATTCTGGGACCGGGACAGGGGTATGTACGAGCAGTACTTC
clone size: once; J gene: TRBJ1-2; D gene: -; V gene: TRBV5-1; CDR3 protein: CASSLGGGYGYTF; CDR3 DNA: TGCGCCAGCAGCTTGGGCGGGGGATATGGCTACACCTTC
clone size: -; J gene: TRBJ1-6; D gene: -; V gene: TRBV2; CDR3 protein: CASRGGSSYNSPLHF; CDR3 DNA: TGTGCCAGCAGGGGTGGGAGCTCCTATAATTCACCCCTCCACTTT
clone size: -; J gene: TRBJ1-1; D gene: -; V gene: TRBV6-6; CDR3 protein: CASSPHRAAGENTEAFF; CDR3 DNA: TGTGCCAGCAGTCCCCATCGGGCCGCAGGGGAGAACACTGAAGCTTTCTTT
clone size: -; J gene: TRBJ2-2; D gene: TRBD2; V gene: TRBV27; CDR3 protein: CASGTSGGVTGELFF; CDR3 DNA: TGTGCCAGCGGGACTAGCGGGGGGGTAACCGGGGAGCTGTTTTTT
clone size: -; J gene: TRBJ2-1; D gene: -; V gene: TRBV2; CDR3 protein: CASSDSTRGGNEQFF; CDR3 DNA: TGTGCCAGCAGTGATAGCACACGCGGCGGGAATGAGCAGTTCTTC
clone size: -; J gene: TRBJ1-2; D gene: TRBD1; V gene: TRBV11-2; CDR3 protein: CASSLLSRGWSGYTF; CDR3 DNA: TGTGCCAGCAGCTTATTGAGCAGGGGGTGGAGTGGCTACACCTTC
clone size: -; J gene: TRBJ2-1; D gene: -; V gene: TRBV7-2; CDR3 protein: CASSSPGLSYNEQFF; CDR3 DNA: TGTGCCAGCAGCTCGCCGGGACTCAGCTACAATGAGCAGTTCTTC
clone size: -; J gene: TRBJ2-1; D gene: -; V gene: TRBV5-4; CDR3 protein: CASSSRGGSSYNEQFF; CDR3 DNA: TGTGCCAGCAGCAGCCGCGGGGGCTCCTCCTACAATGAGCAGTTCTTC
clone size: -; J gene: TRBJ1-2; D gene: -; V gene: TRBV6-5; CDR3 protein: CASTTGGGGYTF; CDR3 DNA: TGTGCCAGCACGACAGGCGGAGGTGGCTACACCTTC
clone size: -; J gene: TRBJ1-4; D gene: -; V gene: TRBV5-1; CDR3 protein: CASSLSGRMAEKLFF; CDR3 DNA: TGCGCCAGCAGCTTGAGCGGGCGGATGGCCGAAAAACTGTTTTTT
clone size: -; J gene: TRBJ2-4; D gene: -; V gene: TRBV5-1; CDR3 protein: CASSLNRFQGGNIQYF; CDR3 DNA: TGCGCCAGCAGCCTCAACCGATTCCAGGGAGGTAACATTCAGTACTTC
clone size: -; J gene: TRBJ1-1; D gene: -; V gene: TRBV25-1; CDR3 protein: CATIAGREAFF; CDR3 DNA: TGTGCCACCATCGCAGGCAGGGAAGCTTTCTTT
clone size: -; J gene: TRBJ1-6; D gene: -; V gene: TRBV30; CDR3 protein: CAWTAGDNSPLHF; CDR3 DNA: TGTGCCTGGACTGCAGGTGATAATTCACCCCTCCACTTT
clone size: -; J gene: TRBJ1-1; D gene: TRBD1; V gene: TRBV15; CDR3 protein: CATSRGTGTYSTEAFF; CDR3 DNA: TGTGCCACCAGCAGGGGGACAGGGACGTACTCGACTGAAGCTTTCTTT
clone size: -; J gene: TRBJ1-3; D gene: TRBD1; V gene: TRBV30; CDR3 protein: CAWNRGAGGIKRNTIYF; CDR3 DNA: TGTGCCTGGAACCGAGGGGCAGGGGGCATCAAACGAAACACCATATATTTT
clone size: -; J gene: TRBJ2-1; D gene: TRBD2; V gene: TRBV5-4; CDR3 protein: CASSHYTSGGGNEQFF; CDR3 DNA: TGTGCCAGCAGCCACTATACTAGCGGGGGAGGCAATGAGCAGTTCTTC
clone size: once; J gene: TRBJ1-5; D gene: -; V gene: TRBV2; CDR3 protein: CASSLDSSYQPQHF; CDR3 DNA: TGTGCCAGCAGCCTGGACAGTTCTTACCAGCCCCAGCATTTT
clone size: few; J gene: TRBJ1-6; D gene: TRBD1; V gene: TRBV4-2; CDR3 protein: CASSQGLGTGSPLHF; CDR3 DNA: TGTGCCAGCAGCCAAGGTCTTGGGACAGGGTCACCCCTCCACTTT
clone size: -; J gene: TRBJ2-7; D gene: TRBD1; V gene: TRBV27; CDR3 protein: CASRRDRGTYEQYF; CDR3 DNA: TGTGCCAGCCGCCGGGACAGGGGAACCTACGAGCAGTACTTC
clone size: -; J gene: TRBJ1-6; D gene: -; V gene: TRBV19; CDR3 protein: CASSIRVGTTNSPLHF; CDR3 DNA: TGTGCCAGTAGTATCAGGGTTGGGACAACTAATTCACCCCTCCACTTT
clone size: -; J gene: TRBJ2-3; D gene: TRBD1; V gene: TRBV6-6; CDR3 protein: CASSPRTGEDLDTQYF; CDR3 DNA: TGTGCCAGCAGTCCTCGGACAGGGGAGGATTTGGATACGCAGTATTTT
clone size: once; J gene: TRBJ2-2; D gene: -; V gene: TRBV11-2; CDR3 protein: CASSFAFRETGELFF; CDR3 DNA: TGTGCCAGCAGCTTTGCTTTTAGGGAGACCGGGGAGCTGTTTTTT
clone size: -; J gene: TRBJ1-1; D gene: -; V gene: TRBV6-5; CDR3 protein: CASSYSLTSGDTEAFF; CDR3 DNA: TGTGCCAGCAGTTACTCATTGACCTCGGGGGACACTGAAGCTTTCTTT
clone size: -; J gene: TRBJ2-1; D gene: -; V gene: TRBV9; CDR3 protein: CASSVDLGGEQFF; CDR3 DNA: TGTGCCAGCAGCGTAGACCTTGGCGGTGAGCAGTTCTTC
clone size: -; J gene: TRBJ1-2; D gene: -; V gene: TRBV2; CDR3 protein: CASRGGRDPNYGYTF; CDR3 DNA: TGTGCCAGCAGGGGGGGACGGGATCCTAACTATGGCTACACCTTC
clone size: -; J gene: TRBJ2-2; D gene: -; V gene: TRBV5-6; CDR3 protein: CASSFGFGNGELFF; CDR3 DNA: TGTGCCAGCAGCTTCGGTTTCGGGAACGGGGAGCTGTTTTTT
clone size: -; J gene: TRBJ1-2; D gene: TRBD1; V gene: TRBV11-2; CDR3 protein: CASSPGQGDYGYTF; CDR3 DNA: TGTGCCAGCAGCCCGGGACAGGGCGACTATGGCTACACCTTC
clone size: few; J gene: TRBJ1-2; D gene: -; V gene: TRBV5-4; CDR3 protein: CASSAGQYGYTF; CDR3 DNA: TGTGCCAGCAGCGCAGGACAGTATGGCTACACCTTC
clone size: -; J gene: TRBJ1-1; D gene: TRBD1; V gene: TRBV20-1; CDR3 protein: CSAQGDTEAFF; CDR3 DNA: TGCAGTGCACAGGGGGACACTGAAGCTTTCTTT
clone size: -; J gene: TRBJ1-1; D gene: -; V gene: TRBV20-1; CDR3 protein: CSASVTEAFF; CDR3 DNA: TGCAGTGCTAGCGTAACTGAAGCTTTCTTT
clone size: few; J gene: TRBJ1-4; D gene: TRBD1; V gene: TRBV10-2; CDR3 protein: CASSGARAGGNEKLFF; CDR3 DNA: TGCGCCAGCAGTGGCGCACGGGCAGGGGGTAATGAAAAACTGTTTTTT
clone size: -; J gene: TRBJ2-4; D gene: TRBD2; V gene: TRBV7-6; CDR3 protein: CASSPEIAGFLAKNIQYF; CDR3 DNA: TGTGCCAGCAGCCCGGAAATAGCGGGGTTTCTAGCCAAAAACATTCAGTACTTC
clone size: -; J gene: TRBJ1-5; D gene: TRBD1; V gene: TRBV6-6; CDR3 protein: CASSRGTGFGGNQPQHF; CDR3 DNA: TGTGCCAGCAGCCGAGGGACAGGGTTTGGGGGAAATCAGCCCCAGCATTTT
clone size: -; J gene: TRBJ1-5; D gene: TRBD1; V gene: TRBV6-4; CDR3 protein: CASKRTGGKFQPQHF; CDR3 DNA: TGTGCCAGCAAAAGAACAGGGGGAAAGTTTCAGCCCCAGCATTTT
clone size: once; J gene: TRBJ2-2; D gene: TRBD2; V gene: TRBV10-3; CDR3 protein: CAIKGSGGNTGELFF; CDR3 DNA: TGTGCCATCAAGGGGAGCGGGGGGAACACCGGGGAGCTGTTTTTT
clone size: -; J gene: TRBJ2-3; D gene: -; V gene: TRBV5-1; CDR3 protein: CASSFRPGGRDTDTQYF; CDR3 DNA: TGCGCCAGCAGCTTCCGTCCCGGGGGGCGAGACACAGATACGCAGTATTTT
clone size: -; J gene: TRBJ1-3; D gene: TRBD1; V gene: TRBV7-9; CDR3 protein: CASSPTGYGNTIYF; CDR3 DNA: TGTGCCAGCAGCCCGACAGGGTACGGAAACACCATATATTTT
clone size: -; J gene: TRBJ2-2; D gene: -; V gene: TRBV5-8; CDR3 protein: CASSLVAGAVVAGELFF; CDR3 DNA: TGTGCCAGCAGCTTGGTTGCAGGGGCTGTAGTGGCCGGGGAGCTGTTTTTT
clone size: -; J gene: TRBJ2-7; D gene: -; V gene: TRBV9; CDR3 protein: CASSVGGDTSYEQYF; CDR3 DNA: TGTGCCAGCAGCGTAGGTGGGGACACCTCCTACGAGCAGTACTTC
clone size: -; J gene: TRBJ1-1; D gene: TRBD1; V gene: TRBV30; CDR3 protein: CAWSRGRTEAFF; CDR3 DNA: TGTGCCTGGAGCAGGGGGAGGACTGAAGCTTTCTTT
clone size: -; J gene: TRBJ2-7; D gene: TRBD1; V gene: TRBV7-9; CDR3 protein: CASSLDADRPYEQYF; CDR3 DNA: TGTGCCAGCAGCTTAGATGCGGACAGGCCCTACGAGCAGTACTTC
clone size: -; J gene: TRBJ1-1; D gene: -; V gene: TRBV19; CDR3 protein: CATKTVLNTEAFF; CDR3 DNA: TGTGCCACTAAGACAGTCTTGAACACTGAAGCTTTCTTT
clone size: few; J gene: TRBJ2-2; D gene: -; V gene: TRBV30; CDR3 protein: CAWSVRQATGELFF; CDR3 DNA: TGTGCCTGGAGTGTACGTCAGGCCACCGGGGAGCTGTTTTTT
clone size: -; J gene: TRBJ2-7; D gene: TRBD1; V gene: TRBV10-3; CDR3 protein: CAISDPLRTGGYEQYF; CDR3 DNA: TGTGCCATCAGCGACCCTTTGAGGACAGGGGGCTACGAGCAGTACTTC
clone size: many; J gene: TRBJ1-5; D gene: -; V gene: TRBV4-1; CDR3 protein: CASSQAGLGDNQPQHF; CDR3 DNA: TGCGCCAGCAGCCAAGCGGGCTTAGGGGACAATCAGCCCCAGCATTTT
clone size: -; J gene: TRBJ2-7; D gene: -; V gene: TRBV5-4; CDR3 protein: CASSLGQGQLSSYEQYF; CDR3 DNA: TGTGCCAGCAGCTTGGGGCAGGGTCAACTCAGCTCCTACGAGCAGTACTTC
clone size: -; J gene: TRBJ2-2; D gene: TRBD1; V gene: TRBV6-5; CDR3 protein: CASRPQGVNTGELFF; CDR3 DNA: TGTGCCAGCAGGCCCCAGGGGGTGAACACCGGGGAGCTGTTTTTT
clone size: once; J gene: TRBJ2-6; D gene: -; V gene: TRBV6-6; CDR3 protein: CASSPTRSGANVLTF; CDR3 DNA: TGTGCCAGCAGTCCTACCCGCTCTGGGGCCAACGTCCTGACTTTC
clone size: once; J gene: TRBJ2-1; D gene: TRBD2; V gene: TRBV4-2; CDR3 protein: CASSQDWRGGAEEQFF; CDR3 DNA: TGTGCCAGCAGCCAAGATTGGCGGGGGGGCGCGGAAGAGCAGTTCTTC
clone size: -; J gene: TRBJ2-4; D gene: -; V gene: TRBV13; CDR3 protein: CASSRRLAKNIQYF; CDR3 DNA: TGTGCCAGCAGCCGCCGACTAGCCAAAAACATTCAGTACTTC